This T cell receptor (beta chain) was obtained from a study of T cell clones after liver transplantation. Study-wide background: In this trial, immunosuppression withdrawal was attempted within 2 years of liver transplant. Post-transplant blood was tracked for graft-donor-reactive T cell clones identified in a pre-transplant mixed lymphocyte reaction. HCV positivity affected three of eight recipients; the rest lacked autoimmune or viral indications.

Measured with immunoSEQ multiplex PCR; TCRdb has only the in-frame clones, and not every one. The sample records tens of thousands of clones, about two thirds being singletons. The TCR originated in a human patient who received a liver transplant. Part of the T cell pool may stem from the graft donor. The sequenced sample was CD4+ T cells from blood, obtained at the approximately 15-month timepoint.

CDR3 amino acids: CASSLEREAYNEQFF. In DNA form, the CDR3 reads TGTGCCAGCAGCTTAGAGCGGGAGGCATACAATGAGCAGTTCTTC. The rearrangement uses TRBV11-3 and TRBJ2-1; 8 bases line up with TRBD2. V dropped 0 bases and J dropped 4; count of bases not matched to a gene: 2. Germline lookup yields CDR1 SGHNT and CDR2 YENEEA. This CDR3 contains 15 residues.